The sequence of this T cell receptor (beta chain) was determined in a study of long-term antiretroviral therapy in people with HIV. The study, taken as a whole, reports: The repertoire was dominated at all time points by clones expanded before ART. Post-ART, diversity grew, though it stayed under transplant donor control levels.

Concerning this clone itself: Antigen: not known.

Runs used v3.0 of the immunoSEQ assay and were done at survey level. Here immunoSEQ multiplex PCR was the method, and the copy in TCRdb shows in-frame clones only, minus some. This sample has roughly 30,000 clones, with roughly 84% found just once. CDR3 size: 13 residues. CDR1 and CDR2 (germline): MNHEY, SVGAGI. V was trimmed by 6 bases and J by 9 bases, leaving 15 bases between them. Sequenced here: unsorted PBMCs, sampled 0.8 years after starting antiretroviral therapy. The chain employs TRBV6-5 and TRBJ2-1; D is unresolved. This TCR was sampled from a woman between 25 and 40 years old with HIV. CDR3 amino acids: CASSQPPYGEQFF. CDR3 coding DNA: TGTGCCAGCAGCCAGCCCCCCTACGGTGAGCAGTTCTTC.